This T cell receptor (beta chain) stems from a study of T cells in Graves' hyperthyroidism and ophthalmopathy. This clonotype was seen at least ten times. The antigen remains unidentified. Amplified regions were TCR beta CDR3 sequences from RNA transcripts. The study used the HTBI primer set for a first-round RT-PCR of the TCR CDR3. TCRdb re-derived calls from the multiplex PCR reads in MiXCR, one entry per CDR3 protein. The repertoire consists of roughly 290,000 distinct CDR3 sequences, with roughly 14% occurring once and the leading ten covering 7.8%. General study points: Most thyroid-expanded clonotypes above 0.001 were also found in blood.

The CDR3 contains 15 residues. Looked up from germline, CDR1 is SGDLS and CDR2 is YYNGEE. Trimming removed 4 bases from V and 0 bases from J, with 11 bases in between. The chain joins TRBV9 to TRBJ2-1; D call uncertain. The sequence derives from a woman in her 30s with Graves' hyperthyroidism that later progressed to Graves' ophthalmopathy. Input material: blood. The CDR3 DNA is TGTGCCAGCAGCTCCCAGCTTAGCTCCTACAATGAGCAGTTCTTC. This encodes CASSSQLSSYNEQFF.